Below are 20 T cell receptor beta chains sequenced from a single sample in a study of T cells after somatic rescue of genetic block. Sequencing used immunoSEQ multiplex PCR; TCRdb keeps in-frame clones, though not all of them. Found here are 70,000 or so clones, about 91% of them singletons; the top ten hold 3%. The sequenced sample was peripheral blood mononuclear cells (PBMCs). The receptors here all came from a man in his forties.

The chain links TRBV6-5 to TRBJ2-1; D is undetermined. The length of the CDR3 is 13 residues. Germline V gene lookup returns CDR1 MNHEY and CDR2 SVGAGI. Between the trimmed V and J ends, which lost 2 bases and 5 bases, there was a span of 7 bases. For the CDR3, the DNA is TGTGCCAGCAGTTACGTGGCAAACAATGAGCAGTTCTTC. Amino acids: CASSYVANNEQFF.

This clone was seen once. The gene calls are TRBV11-2 and TRBJ2-5; D gene unclear. V lost 1 base and J lost 3, with 3 bases in between. This CDR3 has 12 amino acids. Germline lookup yields CDR1 SGHAT and CDR2 FQNNGV. CDR3 in amino acids: CASSLAKETQYF. The CDR3 DNA follows: TGTGCCAGCAGCTTAGCTAAAGAGACCCAGTACTTC.

The J gene is TRBJ1-2, the V gene TRBV6-1; D unclear. The CDR3 consists of 16 residues. Germline CDR1 MNHNS, CDR2 SASEGT. The ends were cut back, 0 bases at V and 8 bases at J, with 19 bases in the middle. The CDR3, as DNA: TGTGCCAGCAGTGAAGCGCTTGGACGGCTCAGTGGAGGCTACACCTTC. It yields the protein CASSEALGRLSGGYTF.

The gene calls are TRBV4-1 and TRBJ2-1; tentative D call: TRBD2 (5 bases). Trimming removed 2 bases from V and 8 bases from J, with 7 bases in between. Germline CDR1 is MGHRA and CDR2 is YSYEKL. The CDR3 totals 12 residues. The CDR3 protein is CASSQPGDEQFF. In DNA form, the CDR3 reads TGCGCCAGCAGCCAACCCGGGGATGAGCAGTTCTTC.

This clone was recorded a few times. J is TRBJ2-1 and V is TRBV9, with 9 positions matching TRBD2. J lost 3 bases, V lost 3 bases, and 4 bases had no gene match. The CDR3 contains 15 residues. Germline lookup yields CDR1 SGDLS and CDR2 YYNGEE. CDR3 loop: CASSASGNRYNEQFF. The CDR3, as DNA: TGTGCCAGCAGCGCTAGCGGGAACCGCTACAATGAGCAGTTCTTC.

The V gene is TRBV7-3, the J gene TRBJ2-3, with D hard to call. Germline CDR1 is SGHTA and CDR2 is FQGTGA. The CDR3 is 13 residues long. With 3 bases removed from V and 6 bases from J, the gap between germline ends came to 10 bases. The CDR3 nucleotides read TGTGCCAGCAGCTTGTCGCGGTTGGATACGCAGTATTTT. Translated: CASSLSRLDTQYF.

This clone has only a few counts. The chain employs TRBV18 and TRBJ1-5; no reliable D call. Trimming took off 4 bases at V and 4 bases at J, with 5 bases between the two ends. Germline loops: CDR1 KGHSH, CDR2 LQKENI. The CDR3 runs to 12 residues. The CDR3 loop reads CASSQENQPQHF. The CDR3 nucleotides read TGTGCCAGCTCACAGGAAAATCAGCCCCAGCATTTT. The variable domain in full, with the rest retrieved from reference TRBV18 and TRBJ1-5, is NAGVMQNPRHLVRRRGQEARLRCSPMKGHSHVYWYRQLPEEGLKFMVYLQKENIIDESGMPKERFSAEFPKEGPSILRIQQVVRGDSAAYFCASSQENQPQHFGDGTRLSIL.

The V and J genes are TRBV6-5 and TRBJ2-6; D ambiguous. Between the trimmed V and J ends, which lost 6 bases and 0 bases, there was a span of 9 bases. There are 15 residues in the CDR3. Per the germline V gene, CDR1 is MNHEY and CDR2 is SVGAGI. CDR3 nucleotides: TGTGCCAGCAGCGCTACTTTCTCTGGGGCCAACGTCCTGACTTTC. Translating gives CASSATFSGANVLTF.

The rearrangement joins TRBV6-5 to TRBJ2-1; D is possibly TRBD1 (5 bases). Trimming shortened V by 2 bases and J by 0 bases, and 8 bases separated the two germline ends. The CDR3 is 15 residues long. CDR1 is MNHEY and CDR2 is SVGAGI in the germline V gene. The CDR3 reads CASSYNQGSYNEQFF. The CDR3 bases are TGTGCCAGCAGTTACAACCAGGGCTCCTACAATGAGCAGTTCTTC.

The J gene is TRBJ2-5, the V gene TRBV11-3; 7 positions agree with TRBD1. CDR1 is SGHNT, CDR2 YENEEA, per germline. The V segment lost 5 bases and the J segment 2 bases; nucleotides outside the gene matches: 2. The CDR3 length is 13 residues. As DNA, the CDR3 is TGTGCCAGCAGCCCGGGACAGCAAGAGACCCAGTACTTC. This translates into CASSPGQQETQYF.

J is TRBJ1-2 and V is TRBV27, with 9 bases matching TRBD1. Looked up from germline, CDR1 is MNHEY and CDR2 is SMNVEV (reference sequence). The CDR3 has 15 amino acids. The junction had 10 bases not matched to a gene; V was cut back by 4 bases and J by 7 bases. This chain's CDR3 is CASSSFGTGQSGYTF. DNA for the CDR3: TGTGCCAGCAGTTCATTCGGGACAGGGCAGAGTGGCTACACCTTC.

CDR3 region: CAISEGRMGKSGGDTQYF. In DNA, the CDR3 is TGTGCCATCAGTGAGGGGAGGATGGGCAAAAGTGGGGGGGATACGCAGTATTTT. The gene calls are TRBV10-3 and TRBJ2-3; TRBD2 might be the D (6 bases). The germline V and J ends were trimmed by 2 bases and 6 bases, with 24 bases remaining between them. Germline V gene data show CDR1 as ENHRY and CDR2 as SYGVKD. The CDR3 runs 18 residues.

This clone was counted between two and nine times. The chain is built from TRBV14 and TRBJ1-1; TRBD1 aligns across 7 bases. Germline V gives CDR1 SGHDN, CDR2 FVKESK. The V segment lost 4 bases and the J segment 0 bases; nucleotides outside the gene matches: 5. The CDR3 has 15 residues. This CDR3 is CASSLGQFMNTEAFF. DNA for the CDR3: TGTGCCAGCAGCCTGGGACAGTTCATGAACACTGAAGCTTTCTTT.

V is TRBV10-3 and J is TRBJ2-7; 9 bases map to TRBD1. CDR1 and CDR2 (germline): ENHRY, SYGVKD. The trim removed 1 base at V and 7 bases at J, leaving 2 bases unmatched. This CDR3 is built from 13 residues. CDR3 nucleotides: TGTGCCATCAGTGAGTTGACAGGGGGTGAGCAGTACTTC. Residues: CAISELTGGEQYF.

The rearrangement uses TRBV27 and TRBJ1-2, with D possibly being TRBD1 (5 bases). The germline V gene encodes CDR1 MNHEY and CDR2 SMNVEV (reference sequence). The CDR3 extends over 14 amino acids. Trimming pared 8 bases from V and 6 bases from J, leaving 19 bases between. The CDR3, as DNA: TGTGCCAGCCGGCAGCGGGGGTACCTCCATGGCTACACCTTC. It codes for CASRQRGYLHGYTF.

This sequence joins TRBV5-1 and TRBJ2-2; TRBD1 aligns across 9 bases. The CDR3 length is 16 residues. The V gene's germline CDR1 is SGHRS and CDR2 YFSETQ. Germline trimming cut 0 bases from V and 5 bases from J; bases unmatched to any gene: 5. The CDR3 nucleotides are TGCGCCAGCAGCTTGGGGGACAGGGTGAGGACCGGGGAGCTGTTTTTT. This codes for CASSLGDRVRTGELFF.

The V gene is TRBV13, the J gene TRBJ2-7; 9 bases map to TRBD1. The CDR3 has 18 residues. Per germline, CDR1 PRHDT and CDR2 FYEKMQ (reference sequence). Trimming cost V 5 bases and J 7 bases; bases outside gene matches: 21. DNA of the CDR3: TGTGCCAGCAGCCCCAGTATAGGTCCGGGGACAGGGCCGGAGGAGCAGTACTTC. Its protein is CASSPSIGPGTGPEEQYF.

The V gene is TRBV7-2, the J gene TRBJ1-4; 8 bases are shared with TRBD1. CDR1 is SGHTA and CDR2 is FQGNSA in the germline V gene. The V and J ends lost 6 bases and 5 bases, in that order; junction bases with no gene match: 5. The length of the CDR3 is 14 residues. Written as DNA, the CDR3 is TGTGCCAGCAGGGTGGGACAGGCCAATGAAAAACTGTTTTTT. Amino acids: CASRVGQANEKLFF.

The V and J genes are TRBV6-1 and TRBJ2-1, with 7 bases lining up with TRBD2. The J segment lost 5 bases and the V segment lost 8 bases, leaving 12 bases of the junction unmatched. From germline, CDR1 is MNHNS and CDR2 SASEGT. This CDR3 has 15 amino acids. The DNA for the CDR3 is TGTGCCAGCGGGGGACTACGGTCTGCACACAATGAGCAGTTCTTC. The encoded protein is CASGGLRSAHNEQFF.

The chain joins TRBV2 to TRBJ2-7; D possibly matches TRBD1 or TRBD2 (5 bases each). There are 14 residues in the CDR3. The V end lost 7 bases, the J end lost 0 bases, and 13 bases lay between the germline ends. Germline V gene data show CDR1 as SNHLY and CDR2 as FYNNEI. CDR3 residues: CASNRDRSSYEQYF. In nucleotides, the CDR3 is TGTGCCAGCAACCGGGACCGATCCTCCTACGAGCAGTACTTC.